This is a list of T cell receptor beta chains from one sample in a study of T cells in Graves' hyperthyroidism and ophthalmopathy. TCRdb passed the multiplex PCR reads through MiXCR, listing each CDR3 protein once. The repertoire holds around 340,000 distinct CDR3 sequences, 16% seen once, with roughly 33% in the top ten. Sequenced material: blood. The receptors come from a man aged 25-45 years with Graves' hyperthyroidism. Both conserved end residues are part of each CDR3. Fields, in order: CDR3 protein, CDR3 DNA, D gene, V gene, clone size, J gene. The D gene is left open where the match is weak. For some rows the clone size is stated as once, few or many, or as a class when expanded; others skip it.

CDR3: CASSLGDTGGGETQYF; DNA: TGTGCCAGCAGCTTAGGAGACACCGGAGGAGGGGAGACCCAGTACTTC; D: NA; V: TRBV11-2; size: NA; J: TRBJ2-5
CDR3: CASSGGSQETQYF; DNA: TGTGCCAGCAGTGGGGGGTCCCAAGAGACCCAGTACTTC; D: NA; V: TRBV25-1; size: NA; J: TRBJ2-5
CDR3: CASSGVATDTQYF; DNA: TGTGCCAGCAGTGGAGTCGCCACAGATACGCAGTATTTT; D: NA; V: TRBV2; size: many; J: TRBJ2-3
CDR3: CASSLGWNREETQYF; DNA: TGTGCCAGCAGCCTGGGGTGGAACAGGGAAGAGACCCAGTACTTC; D: NA; V: TRBV28; size: many; J: TRBJ2-5
CDR3: CASSESAFLPEAFF; DNA: TGCGCCAGCAGTGAGTCGGCCTTTTTACCTGAAGCTTTCTTT; D: NA; V: TRBV10-1; size: NA; J: TRBJ1-1
CDR3: CASTLINLQETQYF; DNA: TGCGCCAGCACGCTGATTAATCTCCAAGAGACCCAGTACTTC; D: NA; V: TRBV5-1; size: few; J: TRBJ2-5
CDR3: CASSPWDRNEKLFF; DNA: TGTGCCAGCTCACCCTGGGACAGGAATGAAAAACTGTTTTTT; D: TRBD1; V: TRBV18; size: NA; J: TRBJ1-4
CDR3: CASSSATSYTGELFF; DNA: TGTGCCAGCAGCTCGGCGACTTCCTACACCGGGGAGCTGTTTTTT; D: NA; V: TRBV7-9; size: NA; J: TRBJ2-2
CDR3: CSAGGGVSFGETQYF; DNA: TGCAGTGCTGGGGGGGGGGTAAGCTTCGGTGAGACCCAGTACTTC; D: TRBD2; V: TRBV20-1; size: many; J: TRBJ2-5
CDR3: CASSLASDTQYF; DNA: TGTGCCAGCTCCCTAGCAAGCGATACGCAGTATTTT; D: NA; V: TRBV11-3; size: many; J: TRBJ2-3
CDR3: CSALQREAVVYEQYF; DNA: TGCAGTGCACTACAGCGGGAGGCAGTAGTGTACGAGCAGTACTTC; D: TRBD2; V: TRBV20-1; size: many; J: TRBJ2-7